This TCR beta chain was captured by sequencing in a study of human CD8 memory T cell subsets. The study classified TPEX cells as CCR7+ PD-1+ TIGIT+ early memory CD8+ T cells bearing exhausted-like traits. Enrichment of total CD8+ T cells was achieved using negative magnetic separation. The starting material, duplicate vials of some 140,000 sorted CD8+ T cells per subset, provided the RNA. UMI-labeled 5' RACE was used, and it produced the TCR beta libraries. TCRdb re-called the 5' RACE reads and gives one entry per CDR3 protein, without DNA. Recorded for this sample: 9,500 to 13,000 distinct CDR3 sequences. Notes on this clonotype: Its specificity is unknown.

CDR1 and CDR2 from the germline V gene are MNHEY and SVGAGI. This CDR3 region has 15 residues. Notes on the study in general: Stem-like memory and precursor exhausted T cell repertoires overlapped minimally with each other.

The source of this sequence is a human donor in good health. Sequenced input: CD8+ T cells from PBMCs. The rearrangement joins TRBV6-5 to TRBJ2-3; TCRdb lists TRBD1, though no DNA is available to test this call. This chain's CDR3 is CASSYSQGNTDTQYF.